This entry is about one T cell receptor beta chain. What it binds is unknown. The template used for profiling TCR beta VDJ and CDR3 was genomic DNA. TCRdb processed the reads anew with MiXCR; each CDR3 protein has one entry. The profile shows around 130,000 distinct CDR3 sequences, about 50% of them singletons. The data belong to a study of CD8+CD57+ T cells in acquired aplastic anemia. Study-wide findings and caveats: Any difference that existed in CD8+ Simpson's diversity between patients and controls was not significant. Patients and controls shared about 27 CD8+ CDR3 sequences.

From germline, CDR1 is DFQATT and CDR2 SNEGSKA (reference sequence). The junction had 6 bases not matched to a gene; V was cut back by 3 bases and J by 5 bases. This CDR3 has 13 amino acids. Sequencing was done on patients that had shown CD8+CD57+ cell expansion by flow cytometry. Patients uniformly had severe acquired aplastic anemia. Patients were treatment-naive when blood was sampled. Source material: sorted CD4+, CD8+, or CD8+CD57+ T cells (not recorded which) from PBMCs. The chain has TRBV20-1 and TRBJ2-7; 8 bases are a match to TRBD2. The clonotype originates from a human donor with aplastic anemia. In DNA form, the CDR3 reads TGCAGTGCTAGGGGACTAGGGCTACACGAGCAGTACTTC. It translates to CSARGLGLHEQYF.